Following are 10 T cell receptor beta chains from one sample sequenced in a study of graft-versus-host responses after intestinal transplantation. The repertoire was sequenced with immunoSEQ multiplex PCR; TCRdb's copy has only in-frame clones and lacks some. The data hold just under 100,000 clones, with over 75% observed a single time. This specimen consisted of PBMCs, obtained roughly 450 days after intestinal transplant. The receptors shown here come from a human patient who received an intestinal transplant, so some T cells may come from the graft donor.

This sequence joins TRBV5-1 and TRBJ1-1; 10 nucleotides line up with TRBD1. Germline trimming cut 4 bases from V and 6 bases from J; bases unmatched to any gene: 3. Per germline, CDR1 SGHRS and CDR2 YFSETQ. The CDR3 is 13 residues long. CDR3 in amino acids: CASSTGQGAEAFF. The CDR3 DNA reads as TGCGCCAGCAGCACAGGACAGGGGGCTGAAGCTTTCTTT.

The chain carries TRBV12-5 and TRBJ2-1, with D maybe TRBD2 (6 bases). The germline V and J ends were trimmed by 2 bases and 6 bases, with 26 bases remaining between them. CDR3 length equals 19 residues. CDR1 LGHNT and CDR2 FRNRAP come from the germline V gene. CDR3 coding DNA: TGTGCTAGTGGTTTGCACACAACCTCTAGCGCCTTAGGGTTCAATGAGCAGTTCTTC. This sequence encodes CASGLHTTSSALGFNEQFF.

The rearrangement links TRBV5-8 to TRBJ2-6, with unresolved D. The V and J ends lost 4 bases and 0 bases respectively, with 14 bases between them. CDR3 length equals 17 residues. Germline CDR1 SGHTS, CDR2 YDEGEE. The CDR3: CASSKATGSSGANVLTF. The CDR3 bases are TGTGCCAGCAGCAAGGCAACCGGGTCCTCTGGGGCCAACGTCCTGACTTTC.

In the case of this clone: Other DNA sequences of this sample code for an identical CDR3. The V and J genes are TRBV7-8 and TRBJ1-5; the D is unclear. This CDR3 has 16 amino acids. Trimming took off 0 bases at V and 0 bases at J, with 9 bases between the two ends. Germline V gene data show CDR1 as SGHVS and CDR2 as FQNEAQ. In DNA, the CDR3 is TGTGCCAGCAGCTTAGCCAGGACGGGTAGCAATCAGCCCCAGCATTTT. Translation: CASSLARTGSNQPQHF.

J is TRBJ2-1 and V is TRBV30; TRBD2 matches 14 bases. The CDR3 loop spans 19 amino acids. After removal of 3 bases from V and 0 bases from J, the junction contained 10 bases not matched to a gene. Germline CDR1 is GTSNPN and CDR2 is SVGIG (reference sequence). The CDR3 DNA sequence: TGTGCCTGGAGATGGAGCGGACTAGCGGGGGGTGACTCCTACAATGAGCAGTTCTTC. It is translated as CAWRWSGLAGGDSYNEQFF.

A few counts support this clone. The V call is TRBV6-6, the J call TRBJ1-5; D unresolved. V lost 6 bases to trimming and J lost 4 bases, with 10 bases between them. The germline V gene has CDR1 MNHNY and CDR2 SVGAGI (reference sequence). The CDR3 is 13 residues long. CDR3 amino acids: CASSILTNQPQHF. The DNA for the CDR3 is TGTGCCAGCAGCATACTCACTAATCAGCCCCAGCATTTT.

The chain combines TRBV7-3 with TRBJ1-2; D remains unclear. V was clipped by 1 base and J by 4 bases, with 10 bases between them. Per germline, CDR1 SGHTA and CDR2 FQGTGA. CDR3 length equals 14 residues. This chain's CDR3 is CASSLNPGVYGYTF. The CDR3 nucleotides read TGTGCCAGCAGCTTAAATCCCGGCGTCTATGGCTACACCTTC.

The CDR3 sequence is CASSGGTVSYNEQFF. In DNA form, the CDR3 reads TGTGCCAGCAGTGGGGGGACAGTCTCCTACAATGAGCAGTTCTTC. J is TRBJ2-1 and V is TRBV6-1; TRBD1 matches 7 bases. This CDR3 has 15 amino acids. Germline values: CDR1 MNHNS, CDR2 SASEGT. J lost 0 bases, V lost 4 bases, and 3 bases had no gene match.

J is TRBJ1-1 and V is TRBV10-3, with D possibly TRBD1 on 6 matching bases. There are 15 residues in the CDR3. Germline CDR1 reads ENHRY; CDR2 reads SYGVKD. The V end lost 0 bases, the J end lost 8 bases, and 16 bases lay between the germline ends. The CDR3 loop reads CAISESTGQGPEAFF. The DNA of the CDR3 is TGTGCCATCAGTGAGTCGACGGGGCAGGGGCCCGAAGCTTTCTTT.

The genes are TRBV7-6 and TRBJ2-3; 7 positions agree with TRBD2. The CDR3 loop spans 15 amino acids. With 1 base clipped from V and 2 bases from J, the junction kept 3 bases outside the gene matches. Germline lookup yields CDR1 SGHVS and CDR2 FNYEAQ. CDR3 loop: CASSLGGGNTDTQYF. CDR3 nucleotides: TGTGCCAGCAGCTTAGGGGGGGGAAACACAGATACGCAGTATTTT.